The table lists the clone carrying this T cell receptor (beta chain) with many counts. Its antigen is unidentified. The data were obtained in a study of T cells in Graves' hyperthyroidism and ophthalmopathy. Study-level points and caveats: From stable hyperthyroidism, ophthalmopathy was set apart by a 13 V-J model. Clonotypes that were expanded in thyroid above 0.001 mostly appeared in blood too.

RNA transcripts provided the source from which TCR beta CDR3 regions were amplified. First-round RT-PCR of the TCR CDR3 relied on the HTBI primer set. TCRdb fed the multiplex PCR reads into MiXCR, producing one record per CDR3 protein. The table has roughly 510,000 distinct CDR3 sequences, approximately 48% seen once. Each diagnosis drew on symptoms, thyroxine, TRAb, thyroid ultrasound and orbital computed tomography findings. The CDR3 has 13 amino acids. Looked up from germline, CDR1 is LNHNV and CDR2 is YYDKDF (reference sequence). Trimming left V 5 bases short and J 8 bases short, with 15 bases between.

The material sequenced was peripheral blood or thyroid tissue (not recorded which). The chain carries TRBV15 and TRBJ1-2, with D uncertain. This clonotype was obtained from an adult woman with Graves' disease, either hyperthyroidism or ophthalmopathy (not recorded which). CDR3 nucleotide sequence: TGTGCCACCAGCGCGCCCGAACGATTCGGCTACACCTTC. Translated: CATSAPERFGYTF.